These T cell receptor beta chains were read from a single sample in a study of T cell repertoires in cytomegalovirus infection. Each CDR3 protein is one row after TCRdb ran MiXCR on the reads. Here the sample spans around 550,000 distinct CDR3 sequences, approximately 26% being singletons. Sequenced: PBMCs. These receptors came from a human donor in good health (CMV status not recorded). Some clones in this sample may be carry-over from other donors' samples. Each CDR3 is given with its conserved first and last residue.

>TRBV6-5|17|TRBJ1-6
CASTRTGLSSYNSPLHF
>TRBV7-2|14|TRBJ2-2
CASSLLRGTGELFF
>TRBV7-3|14|TRBJ2-5
CASSFGRGAKTQYF
>TRBV28|17|TRBJ2-3
CASSPPFAGVSTDTQYF
>TRBV28|17|TRBJ1-6
CASSKLHRIGYNSPLHF
>TRBV27|15|TRBJ2-2
CASSFAQTHTGELFF
>TRBV19|13|TRBJ2-3
CASRGRGADTQYF
>TRBV19|15|TRBJ2-1
CASAERDSSYNEQFF
>TRBV24-1|13|TRBJ1-1
CATRGTVNTEAFF
>TRBV7-2|13|TRBJ1-6
CASRGQFNSPLHF
>TRBV7-2|15|TRBJ1-1
CASSFSIGLNTEAFF
>TRBV2|13|TRBJ2-1
CASSDGNTLGQFF
>TRBV11-2|15|TRBJ2-3
CASSFRGSITDTQYF
>TRBV7-6|15|TRBJ2-3
CASSLLGQYTDTQYF
>TRBV7-2|14|TRBJ1-2
CASSLETGPYGYTF
>TRBV7-2|14|TRBJ1-2
CASTGPAGTGGYTF
>TRBV5-6|17|TRBJ1-1
CASSLGRFRGGNTEAFF
>TRBV29-1|11|TRBJ1-1
CKTGGDTEAFF
>TRBV12-3/TRBV12-4|16|TRBJ2-2
CASRVVSGTNTGELFF
>TRBV28|15|TRBJ2-7
CASSFRSGGTYEQYF
>TRBV29-1|14|TRBJ2-6
CSVSGESGANVLTF
>TRBV20-1|11|TRBJ2-5
CSARRQETQYF
>TRBV7-2|16|TRBJ2-1
CASSLIERPFYNEQFF
>TRBV28|15|TRBJ2-3
CASSLKGQGRDTQYF
>TRBV29-1|11|TRBJ2-1
CSVQPGPEQFF
>TRBV6-5|15|TRBJ1-6
CASSYQDRGQSPLHF
>TRBV29-1|11|TRBJ1-2
CSVRAAGWDTF
>TRBV7-9|15|TRBJ2-1
CASSNRDRGNNEQFF
>TRBV4-1|16|TRBJ2-7
CASSQDSASGSREQYF
>TRBV24-1|13|TRBJ1-5
CAAGTGSNQPQHF
>TRBV7-2|14|TRBJ2-1
CASSSRRGLGEQFF
>TRBV12-3/TRBV12-4|14|TRBJ1-4
CASLAQGAREKLFF
>TRBV6-5|14|TRBJ1-2
CASSRNYKDYGYTF
>TRBV7-2|15|TRBJ2-1
CASSLVPSSYNEQFF
>TRBV7-8|14|TRBJ2-1
CASSLRGGYNEQFF
>TRBV5-4|15|TRBJ1-5
CASSLGPTGNQPQHF
>TRBV6-2/TRBV6-3|15|TRBJ2-1
CASSHGGRAVDEQFF
>TRBV12-3/TRBV12-4|12|TRBJ1-1
CASSLSRREAFF
>TRBV28|15|TRBJ2-7
CASRPLRSSSYEQYF
>TRBV12-3/TRBV12-4|12|TRBJ1-2
CASSSGPYGYTF
>TRBV6-2/TRBV6-3|15|TRBJ1-1
CASSYSPGSDTEAFF
>TRBV18|13|TRBJ1-1
CASSANGGTEAFF
>TRBV7-2|14|TRBJ2-5
CASSFGRVQETQYF
>TRBV6-1|13|TRBJ1-2
CASSELRAKGYTF
>TRBV7-2|13|TRBJ1-4
CASSRVVGEKLFF
>TRBV20-1|15|TRBJ2-7
CSASRSSGSRYEQYF
>TRBV7-8|15|TRBJ2-1
CASSPRTLSGNEQFF
>TRBV6-2/TRBV6-3|16|TRBJ2-1
CASSYTGTSTNDEQFF
>TRBV7-2|14|TRBJ2-1
CASSLEQGDNEQFF
>TRBV6-2/TRBV6-3|14|TRBJ2-5
CASSPRGLQETQYF
>TRBV5-4|15|TRBJ2-3
CASSSRAGVADTQYF
>TRBV19|15|TRBJ1-4
CASSTDRGRNEKLFF
>TRBV7-8|14|TRBJ1-2
CASSVGDKAYGYTF
>TRBV7-9|16|TRBJ1-1
CASSLWRVRKDTEAFF
>TRBV27|16|TRBJ2-3
CASSWGLAEYTDTQYF
>TRBV7-2|15|TRBJ1-2
CASSGRQGTNYGYTF
>TRBV5-1|14|TRBJ2-7
CASRYRDRQHEQYF
>TRBV7-2|15|TRBJ2-1
CASSIPGGASNEQFF
>TRBV2|17|TRBJ1-5
CASSGMAGGIGNQPQHF